A single sample is the source of the 10 T cell receptor beta chains below, sequenced in a study of shared clonotypes between healthy human individuals. The assay was immunoSEQ multiplex PCR, and TCRdb's table has in-frame clones only and misses some. Altogether some 1,100,000 clones are present, around three quarters being singletons, with the ten largest covering about 0.52%. The sample consisted of memory CD4+ T cells from PBMCs. The sample's subset: CD45RA-negative fraction. These receptors all come from a man between 18 and 29 years old in good health. Some clones in this sample may be carry-over from other donors' samples.

The rearrangement joins TRBV2 to TRBJ2-4; 8 bases match TRBD2. The CDR3 has 23 residues. CDR1 is SNHLY, CDR2 FYNNEI, per germline. With V trimmed by 4 bases and J by 0 bases, 26 bases remained unmatched. The CDR3 DNA follows: TGTGCCAGCAGTGCACCCCGATTCAGGCCGGGACGGGAGGGGAAACTAGCCAAAAACATTCAGTACTTC. It yields the protein CASSAPRFRPGREGKLAKNIQYF.

This chain joins TRBV19 and TRBJ2-2; D unresolved. V was clipped by 1 base and J by 6 bases, with 12 bases between them. Germline V gives CDR1 LNHDA, CDR2 SQIVND (reference sequence). The CDR3 has 15 amino acids. In DNA form, the CDR3 reads TGTGCCAGTAGTATAGTAGGCGGTTCTGCCGGGGAGCTGTTTTTT. Translation gives CASSIVGGSAGELFF.

The V and J genes are TRBV29-1 and TRBJ2-1; D ambiguous. Trimming left V 4 bases short and J 10 bases short, with 8 bases between. CDR1 is SQVTM, CDR2 ANQGSEA, per germline. CDR3 size: 10 residues. CDR3 residues: CSVGSREQFF. The DNA for the CDR3 is TGCAGCGTTGGTTCAAGGGAGCAGTTCTTC.

This chain joins TRBV30 and TRBJ2-1; D is ambiguous. The CDR3 extends over 15 amino acids. V gave up 0 bases and J gave up 3 bases, with 12 bases separating them. Germline values: CDR1 GTSNPN, CDR2 SVGIG (reference sequence). CDR3 loop: CAWSVGQLFYNEQFF. For the CDR3, the DNA is TGTGCCTGGAGTGTAGGGCAGCTCTTCTACAATGAGCAGTTCTTC.

The chain links TRBV19 to TRBJ1-4; D not certain. Germline CDR1 LNHDA, CDR2 SQIVND (reference sequence). This CDR3 contains 14 residues. The ends were cut back, 5 bases at V and 0 bases at J, with 7 bases in the middle. CDR3 sequence reads: CASSVVATNEKLFF. CDR3 nucleotides: TGTGCCAGTAGTGTCGTTGCAACTAATGAAAAACTGTTTTTT.

This clone was detected ten times or more. One end of the junction does not line up with germline, which may come from a read error. The genes are TRBV10-2 and TRBJ1-4, with 10 bases identical to TRBD1. The CDR3 is 11 amino acids. In germline, CDR1 is WSHSY, CDR2 SAAADI. CDR3 sequence reads: CASSECRDRGF. The DNA for the CDR3 is TGCGCCAGCAGTGAGTGTCGGGACAGGGGATTT.

A single count supports this clone. This chain uses TRBV5-1 with TRBJ2-5; D is unresolved. Looked up from germline, CDR1 is SGHRS and CDR2 is YFSETQ. The CDR3 sequence is 14 residues long. The germline V and J ends were trimmed by 0 bases and 4 bases, with 10 bases remaining between them. CDR3 sequence (DNA): TGCGCCAGCAGCTTGGCAGATCCGAGAGAGACCCAGTACTTC. Translating gives CASSLADPRETQYF.

The genes are TRBV19 and TRBJ2-3; the D gene is possibly TRBD2 (6 bases). V lost 5 bases and J 3 bases, leaving 15 bases between the germline ends. There are 15 residues in the CDR3. Germline assignment: CDR1 LNHDA and CDR2 SQIVND (reference sequence). CDR3 bases: TGTGCCAGTAGTGGTCAGCGGGCAGGGACAGATACGCAGTATTTT. Amino acid sequence: CASSGQRAGTDTQYF.

This clone was observed a handful of times. The chain carries TRBV18 and TRBJ1-3; 7 nucleotides match TRBD1. CDR3 size: 16 residues. Per the germline V gene, CDR1 is KGHSH and CDR2 is LQKENI. V shed 3 bases, J shed 0 bases, and the junction held 5 bases outside the gene matches. CDR3 loop: CASSPQGVSSGNTIYF. The CDR3 DNA follows: TGTGCCAGCTCACCTCAGGGGGTGAGCTCTGGAAACACCATATATTTT.

The genes are TRBV7-2 and TRBJ2-5; D not resolved. V was pared by 4 bases and J by 0 bases, with 6 bases between. Germline V gene sequence: CDR1 SGHTA, CDR2 FQGNSA. The CDR3 totals 13 residues. CDR3 coding DNA: TGTGCCAGCAGCTCCCGGTACCAAGAGACCCAGTACTTC. This translates into CASSSRYQETQYF.